A single sample gave rise to the 8 T cell receptor beta chains below, sequenced in a study of blood T cell repertoires in COVID-19. The table came from immunoSEQ multiplex PCR; TCRdb's copy has only in-frame clones and leaves some out. The sample holds 80,000 to 95,000 clones, just over 85% seen once. Material for sequencing was peripheral blood. The receptors originated from a woman of 80 years or more in a cohort sampled during active or convalescent COVID-19.

The V call is TRBV28, the J call TRBJ2-3, with 8 bases lining up with TRBD1. The CDR3 runs 14 residues. CDR1 and CDR2 from the germline V gene are MDHEN and SYDVKM. V was pared by 5 bases and J by 10 bases, with 11 bases of the junction left unmatched. CDR3 nucleotide sequence: TGTGCCAGCAGTCCAGGGGGACAGGAGGGTCCGCAGTATTTT. It translates to CASSPGGQEGPQYF.

V is TRBV5-1 and J is TRBJ2-5; 11 nucleotides line up with TRBD1. J gave up 2 bases and V 4 bases, and 4 bases lay outside the gene matches. This CDR3 is built from 15 residues. Germline-derived CDR1 and CDR2 are SGHRS and YFSETQ. The CDR3 bases are TGCGCCAGCAGCGGGAGGGACAGGGGGCAAGAGACCCAGTACTTC. This sequence encodes CASSGRDRGQETQYF.

This clone was seen just once. The chain couples TRBV7-6 to TRBJ2-7; maybe TRBD1 (6 bases). Trimming removed 7 bases at V and 5 bases at J, with 21 bases between. From germline, CDR1 is SGHVS and CDR2 FNYEAQ. The CDR3 consists of 15 residues. The CDR3 DNA reads as TGTGCCAGCACCCTCCTACAGGGTCTTGGAAACGAGCAGTACTTC. It yields the protein CASTLLQGLGNEQYF.

The J gene is TRBJ2-1, the V gene TRBV27; 8 positions match TRBD1. The CDR3 sequence is 14 residues long. Germline CDR1 is MNHEY and CDR2 is SMNVEV (reference sequence). J lost 2 bases, V lost 6 bases, and 3 bases had no gene match. CDR3 DNA sequence: TGTGCCAGCAGCCGGGACAGGACCTACAATGAGCAGTTCTTC. Residues: CASSRDRTYNEQFF.

This clone was counted between two and nine times. The sample holds other DNA sequences that translate to the same CDR3. The chain carries TRBV5-1 and TRBJ2-5; TRBD2 is a possible D gene (7 bases). This CDR3 is 14 amino acids long. Germline V gives CDR1 SGHRS, CDR2 YFSETQ. Trimming shortened V by 1 base and J by 5 bases, and 12 bases separated the two germline ends. In DNA form, the CDR3 reads TGCGCCAGCAGCTTGTCAGGGGAGGGGGAGACCCAGTACTTC. This encodes CASSLSGEGETQYF.

This clone has more than one count but fewer than ten. V usage is TRBV3-1 (or the pseudogene TRBV3-2) and J usage is TRBJ1-2; 10 nucleotides line up with TRBD1. The ends lost 1 base at V and 13 bases at J; junction bases unmatched: 15. From germline, CDR1 is LGHDT and CDR2 YNNKEL (reference sequence). The CDR3 length is 16 residues. The CDR3 reads CASSQAGTGDFRALTF. The CDR3 DNA sequence: TGTGCCAGCAGCCAAGCTGGGACAGGGGATTTTAGGGCCCTCACCTTC.

The chain combines TRBV7-8 with TRBJ1-5, with D possibly being TRBD1 (5 bases). The CDR3 has 19 residues. V was trimmed by 4 bases and J by 2 bases, leaving 24 bases between them. Germline CDR1 is SGHVS and CDR2 is FQNEAQ. The CDR3 loop reads CASSSESRGYGAGNQPQHF. The CDR3 nucleotides are TGTGCCAGCAGCTCGGAAAGCCGGGGGTATGGGGCCGGCAATCAGCCCCAGCATTTT.

This chain uses TRBV27 with TRBJ2-3; 12 bases align to TRBD2. The CDR3 has 18 amino acids. The trim removed 5 bases at V and 4 bases at J, leaving 13 bases unmatched. Germline loops: CDR1 MNHEY, CDR2 SMNVEV (reference sequence). The CDR3 DNA reads as TGTGCCAGCAGTCCCCGGGGCCTAGCGGGAGGGCTTGCAGATACGCAGTATTTT. Residues: CASSPRGLAGGLADTQYF.